These 4 T cell receptor beta chains share one sample of origin, sequenced in a study of blood T cells in healthy people across ages. PCR was performed a second time for about 7 to 11 cycles using a sample-barcoded 5' primer and a J-beta primer mix. TCRdb processed the 5' RACE reads anew with MiXCR; each CDR3 protein has one entry. The table lists about a million distinct CDR3 sequences, around 46% of them singletons. Sequencing input: blood. These receptors all come from a man aged 30 to 39 in good health.

The J gene is TRBJ2-5, the V gene TRBV18; D is uncertain. This CDR3 contains 13 residues. From germline, CDR1 is KGHSH and CDR2 LQKENI. V lost 1 base and J 1 base, leaving 4 bases between the germline ends. Here the CDR3 reads CASSPQRQETQYF. The DNA of the CDR3 is TGTGCCAGCTCACCACAGCGCCAAGAGACCCAGTACTTC. The full variable domain, in which reference TRBV18 and TRBJ2-5 provide the parts outside the CDR3, is NAGVMQNPRHLVRRRGQEARLRCSPMKGHSHVYWYRQLPEEGLKFMVYLQKENIIDESGMPKERFSAEFPKEGPSILRIQQVVRGDSAAYFCASSPQRQETQYFGPGTRLLVL.

J is TRBJ2-3 and V is TRBV9; the match to TRBD2 covers 9 bases. The CDR3 sequence is 16 residues long. CDR1 SGDLS and CDR2 YYNGEE come from the germline V gene. The V segment lost 3 bases and the J segment 5 bases; nucleotides outside the gene matches: 10. Here the CDR3 DNA reads TGTGCCAGCAGCGCACTTAGCGGGGGCGGAGAAGATACGCAGTATTTT. Amino acid sequence: CASSALSGGGEDTQYF.

This rearrangement joins TRBV3-1 to TRBJ1-5, with D possibly TRBD1 on 5 matching bases. Germline CDR1 reads LGHDT; CDR2 reads YNNKEL (reference sequence). Trimming took off 0 bases at V and 3 bases at J, with 9 bases between the two ends. This CDR3 is built from 15 residues. The CDR3 sequence: CASSQDEQANQPQHF. The CDR3 DNA sequence: TGTGCCAGCAGCCAAGATGAACAGGCCAATCAGCCCCAGCATTTT.

This clonotype was recorded a few times. J is TRBJ1-1 and V is TRBV27; TRBD1 agrees at 9 bases. The J segment lost 4 bases and the V segment lost 10 bases, leaving 7 bases of the junction unmatched. Germline values: CDR1 MNHEY, CDR2 SMNVEV (reference sequence). The CDR3 runs to 13 residues. In DNA, the CDR3 is TGTGCCACCCGGACAGGGGCGGCCACTGAAGCTTTCTTT. Translation: CATRTGAATEAFF.